The rows below give T cell receptor beta chains drawn from one sample of a study of blood T cell repertoires in COVID-19. The data were produced by immunoSEQ multiplex PCR, yet TCRdb's version contains in-frame clones alone and is incomplete. The sample records 250,000 or so clones, over 70% being singletons. Input material: peripheral blood. The receptors were sampled from a woman older than 75 with acute or convalescent COVID-19. Each CDR3 is given with its conserved first and last residue. A D gene is named only where the DNA matches it firmly. The size of a clone is reported for some rows only, either as once, few or many, or as a class for expanded clones.

clone_size j_call v_call d_call cdr3_aa cdr3_nt
. TRBJ1-2 TRBV9 . CASSVGSEARYGYTF TGTGCCAGCAGCGTAGGTTCCGAGGCCCGATATGGCTACACCTTC
. TRBJ1-4 TRBV5-4 . CASSLTGGETEKLFF TGTGCCAGCAGCTTGACGGGGGGCGAAACTGAAAAACTGTTTTTT
. TRBJ2-7 TRBV7-9 TRBD2 CASSLSGRNYEQYF TGTGCCAGCAGCTTGAGCGGGAGAAACTACGAGCAGTACTTC
. TRBJ1-2 TRBV12-3/TRBV12-4 . CASSKTGDYGYTF TGTGCCAGCAGTAAGACAGGAGACTATGGCTACACCTTC
. TRBJ1-4 TRBV3-1/TRBV3-2 . CASSFHYYRVGNEKLFF TGTGCCAGCAGCTTCCACTACTACAGGGTGGGTAATGAAAAACTGTTTTTT
. TRBJ1-5 TRBV19 . CASREGRTVNQPQHF TGTGCCAGTAGGGAAGGGCGGACAGTTAATCAGCCCCAGCATTTT
. TRBJ2-3 TRBV3-1/TRBV3-2 . CASSHGDLIDTQYF TGTGCCAGCAGCCACGGGGACTTAATAGATACGCAGTATTTT
. TRBJ1-3 TRBV27 . CASSPTGPKDPIYF TGTGCCAGCAGTCCGACAGGTCCAAAAGACCCCATATATTTT
. TRBJ1-6 TRBV5-1 . CASSLRPGSSYNSPLHF TGCGCCAGCAGCTTGAGGCCCGGGAGCTCCTATAATTCACCCCTCCACTTT
few TRBJ1-3 TRBV3-1/TRBV3-2 . CASSPSDFSGNTIYF TGTGCCAGCAGCCCGTCGGACTTTTCTGGAAACACCATATATTTT
. TRBJ2-1 TRBV10-1 TRBD2 CASKASGDYNEQFF TGCGCCAGCAAGGCTAGCGGGGACTACAATGAGCAGTTCTTC
. TRBJ2-3 TRBV11-2 . CASSFNTDTQYF TGTGCCAGCAGCTTTAACACAGATACGCAGTATTTT
. TRBJ1-5 TRBV18 . CASSPQGLNGQPQHF TGTGCCAGCTCACCACAGGGGCTGAACGGGCAGCCCCAGCATTTT
. TRBJ1-5 TRBV2 . CASSGRGNQPQHF TGTGCCAGCAGTGGCAGGGGCAATCAGCCCCAGCATTTT
. TRBJ2-7 TRBV5-6 TRBD2 CASSLWLAGAPSSYEQYF TGTGCCAGCAGCTTGTGGCTAGCGGGAGCCCCTAGCTCCTACGAGCAGTACTTC
. TRBJ2-3 TRBV6-5 TRBD2 CASKGREGLTDTQYF TGTGCCAGCAAAGGGCGGGAGGGACTCACAGATACGCAGTATTTT